This entry features one T cell receptor (beta chain) sequence. Its antigen is unknown. The data belong to a study of T cell responses to AZD1222 COVID-19 vaccine. Study findings and constraints: Nearly half of unique spike-specific TCRs reportedly avoided B.1.351 and B.1.1.7 mutated regions. Spike-specific TCR breadth and depth were elevated following two AZD1222 doses.

TCRdb's table, derived via immunoSEQ multiplex PCR, lists solely in-frame clones and lacks some. The sample lists fewer than 100,000 clones; 88% were seen once. CDR1 is MDHEN, CDR2 SYDVKM, per germline. This CDR3 is 16 amino acids long. V shed 3 bases and J 7 bases; nucleotides not matched to a gene: 10. This TCR was recovered from an adult in good health. The rearrangement uses TRBV28 and TRBJ1-5, with TRBD1 matching 9 bases. The specimen was peripheral blood, collected on day 0 of AZD1222 vaccination. The DNA of the CDR3 is TGTGCCAGCAGTTTTCTATCCGGACAGGGGTGGCAGCCCCAGCATTTT. It yields the protein CASSFLSGQGWQPQHF.